This record covers a single T cell receptor beta chain. Its antigen is as yet unknown. The sample belongs to a study of cytomegalovirus exposure and HLA in healthy donors. Study outcomes and limitations: Reportedly, cytomegalovirus status was diagnosed with high sensitivity and specificity.

Vbeta (60) and Jbeta (13) primers were used in the PCR. The table came from immunoSEQ multiplex PCR; TCRdb's copy has only in-frame clones and leaves some out. The sample holds approximately 130,000 clones, 85% seen once. J was trimmed by 0 bases and V by 6 bases; bases with no gene match: 4. From germline, CDR1 is SQVTM and CDR2 ANQGSEA. The CDR3 runs to 13 residues. The sample taken for sequencing was PBMCs. The sequence came from a woman aged 25 to 39 in good health and CMV-seropositive. This chain uses TRBV29-1 with TRBJ1-1, with 7 bases lining up with TRBD1. The CDR3 sequence is CSVATGMNTEAFF. DNA for the CDR3: TGCAGCGTAGCGACAGGGATGAACACTGAAGCTTTCTTT.